These T cell receptor beta chains were read from a single sample in a study of regulatory T cells in long-lasting Graves disease. TCRdb reanalysed the multiplex PCR reads using MiXCR and keeps one entry per CDR3 protein. The repertoire has 450,000 to 600,000 distinct CDR3 sequences, approximately 13% of them found once; the top ten carry roughly 10%. The same sample was also studied in work on T cells in Graves' hyperthyroidism and ophthalmopathy.

Here the sequenced sample was peripheral blood mononuclear cells (PBMCs), taken at new diagnosis, from a patient treated with antithyroid drugs. These receptor sequences come from a man between 25 and 39 years old with Graves disease. The CDR3 runs from the conserved cysteine through the conserved F or W. Clone size is given for some rows only: seen once, a few or many times, or a class if the clone is expanded.

clone_size: .
j_call: TRBJ1-5
v_call: TRBV28
cdr3_aa: CASRPDRGRVQPQHF

clone_size: .
j_call: TRBJ2-1
v_call: TRBV24-1
cdr3_aa: CASSDVQGGGGTGGNEQFF

clone_size: many
j_call: TRBJ1-1
v_call: TRBV2
cdr3_aa: CASVGGNTEAFF

clone_size: many
j_call: TRBJ2-7
v_call: TRBV2
cdr3_aa: CASSGDGSYEQYF

clone_size: many
j_call: TRBJ2-5
v_call: TRBV29-1
cdr3_aa: CSVEGTSRETQYF

clone_size: many
j_call: TRBJ2-1
v_call: TRBV27
cdr3_aa: CASSANRGYNEQFF

clone_size: .
j_call: TRBJ1-4
v_call: TRBV3-1
cdr3_aa: CASSFRQGKGEKLFF

clone_size: .
j_call: TRBJ2-5
v_call: TRBV20-1
cdr3_aa: CSASTGFETQYF

clone_size: few
j_call: TRBJ2-3
v_call: TRBV27
cdr3_aa: CASSLWATIPATDTQYF

clone_size: many
j_call: TRBJ1-2
v_call: TRBV10-3
cdr3_aa: CAIRGQTDNYGYTF

clone_size: .
j_call: TRBJ2-5
v_call: TRBV10-3
cdr3_aa: CAISESGKGLLYQETQYF

clone_size: many
j_call: TRBJ1-1
v_call: TRBV12-3/TRBV12-4
cdr3_aa: CASSLARVLNTEAFF

clone_size: many
j_call: TRBJ2-7
v_call: TRBV11-2
cdr3_aa: CASSLAYSGSSYEQYF

clone_size: many
j_call: TRBJ1-5
v_call: TRBV6-1
cdr3_aa: CASSPRTGSNQPQHF

clone_size: many
j_call: TRBJ1-2
v_call: TRBV7-2
cdr3_aa: CASSLPGAYGYTF

clone_size: few
j_call: TRBJ1-2
v_call: TRBV6-2/TRBV6-3
cdr3_aa: CASNPGQAVNYGYTF

clone_size: many
j_call: TRBJ2-2
v_call: TRBV24-1
cdr3_aa: CATSSTQGITGELFF

clone_size: many
j_call: TRBJ2-3
v_call: TRBV27
cdr3_aa: CASSLHGRQFTDTQYF

clone_size: few
j_call: TRBJ2-1
v_call: TRBV30
cdr3_aa: CAWSQMLAGAHEQFF

clone_size: many
j_call: TRBJ2-3
v_call: TRBV6-1
cdr3_aa: CASIKGQGEDTQYF

clone_size: .
j_call: TRBJ2-3
v_call: TRBV18
cdr3_aa: CASSPFSGSTDTQYF

clone_size: few
j_call: TRBJ1-4
v_call: TRBV5-1
cdr3_aa: CASRGGGPDEKLFF

clone_size: .
j_call: TRBJ2-7
v_call: TRBV5-1
cdr3_aa: CASSSTPGHYSYKQYF

clone_size: .
j_call: TRBJ1-2
v_call: TRBV27
cdr3_aa: CASSAFTGRGGYTF

clone_size: few
j_call: TRBJ2-2
v_call: TRBV29-1
cdr3_aa: CSVPSGTGELFF

clone_size: few
j_call: TRBJ2-1
v_call: TRBV18
cdr3_aa: CASSPQTVTIYNEQFF

clone_size: .
j_call: TRBJ2-2
v_call: TRBV25-1
cdr3_aa: CASSEYSGGGTGELFF

clone_size: many
j_call: TRBJ2-1
v_call: TRBV20-1
cdr3_aa: CSVGQLYNEQFF

clone_size: .
j_call: TRBJ1-2
v_call: TRBV10-3
cdr3_aa: CANQGEDYGYTF

clone_size: few
j_call: TRBJ2-2
v_call: TRBV6-2/TRBV6-3
cdr3_aa: CASSRTSGGATGELFF

clone_size: many
j_call: TRBJ2-1
v_call: TRBV12-5
cdr3_aa: CASGLVLLSRDRGNEQFF

clone_size: few
j_call: TRBJ1-4
v_call: TRBV10-3
cdr3_aa: CAISTGNEKLFF